This entry lists 18 T cell receptor beta chains sequenced from one sample in a study of T cell responses to AZD1222 COVID-19 vaccine. The method was immunoSEQ multiplex PCR; TCRdb's version includes in-frame clones alone and lacks a portion of them. The table lists 85,000 to 90,000 clones, roughly nine tenths of them singletons. The sample was peripheral blood, taken 28 days after the second AZD1222 dose. The receptors derive from an adult who received the AZD1222 COVID-19 vaccine.

The rearrangement uses TRBV15 and TRBJ2-4; the D is unclear. Trimming cost V 0 bases and J 3 bases, with 15 bases left between them. Looked up from germline, CDR1 is LNHNV and CDR2 is YYDKDF (reference sequence). This CDR3 has 17 residues. This CDR3 is CATSRELSPTYKNIQYF. CDR3 nucleotide sequence: TGTGCCACCAGCAGAGAGCTCTCTCCCACCTACAAAAACATTCAGTACTTC. Full variable domain (remainder filled in from reference TRBV15 and TRBJ2-4): DAMVIQNPRYQVTQFGKPVTLSCSQTLNHNVMYWYQQKSSQAPKLLFHYYDKDFNNEADTPDNFQSRRPNTSFCFLDIRSPGLGDTAMYLCATSRELSPTYKNIQYFGAGTRLSVL.

This chain links TRBV7-8 with TRBJ2-2; D uncertain. Germline CDR1 SGHVS, CDR2 FQNEAQ. The CDR3 sequence is 16 residues long. Deletions cut 1 base from V and 0 bases from J, with 9 bases between. As DNA, the CDR3 is TGTGCCAGCAGCTTAGGCGATAACCCGAACACCGGGGAGCTGTTTTTT. This sequence encodes CASSLGDNPNTGELFF.

V is TRBV6-5 and J is TRBJ1-6; D unresolved. Trimming took 3 bases from V and 6 from J, leaving 15 bases between them. Germline V gene lookup returns CDR1 MNHEY and CDR2 SVGAGI. This CDR3 comprises 16 residues. CDR3 in amino acids: CASSYLGSGLNSPLHF. Written as DNA, the CDR3 is TGTGCCAGCAGTTATCTGGGGTCGGGCCTTAATTCACCCCTCCACTTT.

This clone appeared a few times. The V gene is TRBV28, the J gene TRBJ1-1; the D gene is possibly TRBD1 (5 bases). The CDR3 contains 12 residues. The V end lost 5 bases, the J end lost 8 bases, and 12 bases lay between the germline ends. Germline V lookup: CDR1 MDHEN, CDR2 SYDVKM. This chain's CDR3 is CASSPSTDEAFF. The CDR3 DNA sequence: TGTGCCAGCAGTCCCTCGACAGACGAAGCTTTCTTT.

This clone was detected a few times. The chain combines TRBV4-3 with TRBJ1-1, with 11 bases aligning to TRBD1. Germline trimming cut 4 bases from V and 4 bases from J; bases unmatched to any gene: 5. Germline loops: CDR1 LGHNA, CDR2 YSLEER. CDR3 length: 15 residues. In DNA form, the CDR3 reads TGCGCCAGCAGCCCCGATGGACAGGGGGCCACTGAAGCTTTCTTT. Translated: CASSPDGQGATEAFF.

The chain has TRBV27 and TRBJ1-2; tentatively, D is TRBD1 (5 bases). CDR3 length equals 14 residues. The ends were cut back, 3 bases at V and 4 bases at J, with 12 bases in the middle. Germline V gene data show CDR1 as MNHEY and CDR2 as SMNVEV (reference sequence). CDR3 loop: CASSLMSGLYGYTF. In nucleotides, the CDR3 is TGTGCCAGCAGTTTGATGTCAGGGCTCTATGGCTACACCTTC.

This clone showed up just a few times. J is TRBJ1-2 and V is TRBV18, with 8 bases identical to TRBD1. V dropped 4 bases and J dropped 6; count of bases not matched to a gene: 7. This CDR3 comprises 14 residues. The germline V gene has CDR1 KGHSH and CDR2 LQKENI. The CDR3 bases are TGTGCCAGCTCACGGGGACAGGAAATGGATGGCTACACCTTC. Translation gives CASSRGQEMDGYTF.

The rearrangement joins TRBV5-8 to TRBJ1-6; D unclear. V was trimmed by 5 bases and J by 5 bases, leaving 14 bases between them. The germline gives CDR1 SGHTS, CDR2 YDEGEE. This CDR3 spans 15 amino acids. CDR3 DNA: TGTGCCAGCAGAGGAGAGATAGGAAATAATTCACCCCTCCACTTT. Amino acid sequence: CASRGEIGNNSPLHF.

The J gene is TRBJ1-2, the V gene TRBV5-8; the match to TRBD1 covers 8 bases. This CDR3 comprises 13 residues. Germline V gene data show CDR1 as SGHTS and CDR2 as YDEGEE. V shed 5 bases and J 3 bases; nucleotides not matched to a gene: 3. The CDR3 sequence is CASSPDRDYGYTF. The CDR3 DNA follows: TGTGCCAGCAGTCCGGACAGGGACTATGGCTACACCTTC.

V and J are TRBV6-4 and TRBJ2-1; TRBD2 matches at 13 bases. The V gene end was trimmed by 0 bases and the J gene end by 4 bases; junction bases not matched to a gene: 0. The V gene's germline CDR1 is MRHNA and CDR2 SNTAGT. The CDR3 loop spans 16 amino acids. CDR3 region: CASSDSLAGGYNEQFF. The CDR3 DNA reads as TGTGCCAGCAGTGACTCACTAGCGGGGGGGTACAATGAGCAGTTCTTC.

V usage is TRBV7-2 and J usage is TRBJ2-7; D is undetermined. This CDR3 region has 13 residues. Germline CDR1 and CDR2: SGHTA and FQGNSA. With 5 bases removed from V and 2 bases from J, the gap between germline ends came to 10 bases. Here the CDR3 reads CASSIRATYEQYF. The CDR3 region has the DNA TGTGCCAGCAGCATTCGGGCCACCTACGAGCAGTACTTC.

The chain combines TRBV6-1 with TRBJ1-1, with 7 bases matching TRBD1. Losses at the gene ends were 2 bases for V and 3 bases for J; bases not matched to a gene: 3. The CDR3 sequence is 14 residues long. In germline, CDR1 is MNHNS, CDR2 SASEGT. CDR3 protein: CASSERGRYTEAFF. The CDR3 DNA reads as TGTGCCAGCAGTGAAAGGGGGCGTTACACTGAAGCTTTCTTT.

V gene TRBV19 combines with J gene TRBJ1-1; no clear D gene. This CDR3 has 15 amino acids. Germline assignment: CDR1 LNHDA and CDR2 SQIVND (reference sequence). V lost 9 bases and J 4 bases, leaving 21 bases between the germline ends. The CDR3 here is CASRIMVTASTEAFF. CDR3 sequence (DNA): TGTGCCAGCCGTATAATGGTCACAGCGTCCACTGAAGCTTTCTTT.

The chain recombines TRBV27 with TRBJ1-6; D call uncertain. Trimming took off 8 bases at V and 5 bases at J, with 25 bases between the two ends. CDR1 MNHEY and CDR2 SMNVEV come from the germline V gene (reference sequence). This CDR3 is 18 amino acids long. The CDR3 sequence is CASGYAGKRYYDNSPLHF. The CDR3 nucleotides read TGTGCCAGCGGTTATGCGGGAAAGAGGTATTATGATAATTCACCCCTCCACTTT.

The chain uses TRBV4-2 and TRBJ2-1; 9 nucleotides agree with TRBD2. Germline values: CDR1 LGHNA, CDR2 YNFKEQ. This CDR3 region has 16 residues. Trimming removed 7 bases from V and 1 base from J; junction bases left unmatched: 8. The chain's CDR3 is CASTDPLAGSYNEQFF. DNA of the CDR3: TGTGCCAGCACCGACCCCCTAGCGGGGTCCTACAATGAGCAGTTCTTC.

This sequence joins TRBV4-2 and TRBJ1-2; TRBD1 aligns across 9 bases. This CDR3 is 15 amino acids long. Germline V gives CDR1 LGHNA, CDR2 YNFKEQ. After removal of 4 bases from V and 5 bases from J, the junction contained 8 bases not matched to a gene. Written as DNA, the CDR3 is TGTGCCAGCAGCCGCCCGGGACAGGGAGTTTATGGCTACACCTTC. Protein product: CASSRPGQGVYGYTF.

The genes are TRBV14 and TRBJ1-6; 8 bases are a match to TRBD1. Germline loops: CDR1 SGHDN, CDR2 FVKESK. The junction had 7 bases not matched to a gene; V was cut back by 3 bases and J by 9 bases. The CDR3 has 15 residues. Written as DNA, the CDR3 is TGTGCCAGCAGCCACACGCAGGGGGCCGGTTCACCCCTCCACTTT. Translating gives CASSHTQGAGSPLHF.

This clone was observed a single time. The V and J genes are TRBV5-4 and TRBJ1-2; 7 bases are shared with TRBD1. There are 16 residues in the CDR3. CDR1 is SGHNT and CDR2 is YYREEE in the germline V gene (reference sequence). Trimming cost V 0 bases and J 6 bases; bases outside gene matches: 11. CDR3 DNA: TGTGCCAGCAGCTTGGTACCTACGGGGACAGCCAATGGCTACACCTTC. It translates to CASSLVPTGTANGYTF. The full variable domain, with the rest looked up from reference TRBV5-4 and TRBJ1-2, is ETGVTQSPTHLIKTRGQQVTLRCSSQSGHNTVSWYQQALGQGPQFIFQYYREEENGRGNFPPRFSGLQFPNYSSELNVNALELDDSALYLCASSLVPTGTANGYTFGSGTRLTVV.